This passage covers 14 T cell receptor beta chains from one sample sequenced in a study of blood T cell repertoires in COVID-19. The method was immunoSEQ multiplex PCR; TCRdb's version includes in-frame clones alone and lacks a portion of them. The sample records about 200,000 clones, 60% to 85% being singletons. Sequenced: peripheral blood. Source of these receptors: an older woman with acute or convalescent COVID-19.

In DNA, the CDR3 is TGTGCCAGCAGCCCAGTGACAGGGGCCTACGAGCAGTACGTC. This sequence encodes CASSPVTGAYEQYV. V is TRBV7-8 and J is TRBJ2-7; 8 bases match TRBD1. Trimming cost V 5 bases and J 2 bases; bases outside gene matches: 5. The germline V gene encodes CDR1 SGHVS and CDR2 FQNEAQ. The length of the CDR3 is 14 residues.

The sample holds a few counts of this clone. The chain joins TRBV19 to TRBJ1-1, with D possibly TRBD1 on 6 matching bases. Germline V CDR1 and CDR2: LNHDA, SQIVND (reference sequence). The CDR3 covers 14 residues. V shed 5 bases and J shed 3 bases, with 13 bases lying between them. CDR3 protein: CASSLQGYDTEAFF. CDR3 DNA sequence: TGTGCCAGTAGTCTACAGGGCTACGACACTGAAGCTTTCTTT.

The rearrangement joins TRBV18 to TRBJ2-3; D might be TRBD1 (5 bases). The ends were cut back, 3 bases at V and 0 bases at J, with 19 bases in the middle. The CDR3 totals 18 residues. The germline V gene encodes CDR1 KGHSH and CDR2 LQKENI. For the CDR3, the DNA is TGTGCCAGCTCACCGCCAGGGTGGCGGTCGGCTAGCACAGATACGCAGTATTTT. It yields the protein CASSPPGWRSASTDTQYF.

This sequence joins TRBV10-1 and TRBJ2-7; 7 bases map to TRBD1. Per the germline V gene, CDR1 is WNHNN and CDR2 is SYGVQD (reference sequence). The CDR3 runs 15 residues. Losses at the gene ends were 7 bases for V and 2 bases for J; bases not matched to a gene: 11. The CDR3 sequence: CASNNPGQSTYEQYF. The CDR3 DNA is TGCGCCAGCAACAATCCGGGACAGTCCACCTACGAGCAGTACTTC.

The J gene is TRBJ2-7, the V gene TRBV7-8, with TRBD2 matching 8 bases. Germline V gene sequence: CDR1 SGHVS, CDR2 FQNEAQ. With V trimmed by 0 bases and J by 2 bases, 3 bases remained unmatched. The CDR3 is 15 residues long. This chain's CDR3 is CASSLAHGGAYEQYF. CDR3 bases: TGTGCCAGCAGCTTAGCACACGGGGGGGCCTACGAGCAGTACTTC.

The V gene is TRBV5-1, the J gene TRBJ1-3; 8 nucleotides agree with TRBD1. The CDR3 totals 16 residues. Germline values: CDR1 SGHRS, CDR2 YFSETQ. V was clipped by 2 bases and J by 4 bases; unmatched bases: 8. In DNA form, the CDR3 reads TGCGCCAGCAGCTTAGGGCAGGGGGCAGCCGGAAACACCATATATTTT. Translated: CASSLGQGAAGNTIYF.

This clone was seen once. This sequence joins TRBV27 and TRBJ2-7; 8 bases are shared with TRBD1. The J segment lost 2 bases and the V segment lost 2 bases, leaving 5 bases of the junction unmatched. There are 15 residues in the CDR3. The germline CDR1 and CDR2 sequences are MNHEY and SMNVEV (reference sequence). CDR3 sequence: CASSLVRGPTYEQYF. Here the CDR3 DNA reads TGTGCCAGCAGTTTAGTCAGGGGGCCGACCTACGAGCAGTACTTC.

The CDR3 region is CASSLQGAEAFF. CDR3 nucleotide sequence: TGCGCCAGCAGTTTACAGGGGGCTGAAGCTTTCTTT. The chain couples TRBV5-1 to TRBJ1-1; 8 nucleotides align to TRBD1. CDR1 SGHRS and CDR2 YFSETQ come from the germline V gene. The CDR3 contains 12 residues. Losses at the gene ends were 5 bases for V and 6 bases for J; bases not matched to a gene: 3.

V and J are TRBV4-1 and TRBJ2-3; 12 bases map to TRBD2. Germline CDR1 is MGHRA and CDR2 is YSYEKL. The J segment lost 4 bases and the V segment lost 1 base, leaving 9 bases of the junction unmatched. CDR3 length equals 18 residues. The CDR3 region is CASSQGRLTSGGSDTQYF. The CDR3 DNA reads TGCGCCAGCAGCCAAGGTCGGTTGACTAGCGGGGGATCAGATACGCAGTATTTT.

This sequence joins TRBV2 and TRBJ2-5, with TRBD2 matching over 10 bases. There are 13 residues in the CDR3. Looked up from germline, CDR1 is SNHLY and CDR2 is FYNNEI. The V segment lost 10 bases and the J segment 5 bases; nucleotides outside the gene matches: 7. The CDR3 region is CANKRGGRETQYF. CDR3 DNA: TGTGCCAATAAGCGGGGGGGCCGGGAGACCCAGTACTTC. Together with reference TRBV2 and TRBJ2-5, the CDR3 gives the full variable domain: EPEVTQTPSHQVTQMGQEVILRCVPISNHLYFYWYRQILGQKVEFLVSFYNNEISEKSEIFDDQFSVERPDGSNFTLKIRSTKLEDSAMYFCANKRGGRETQYFGPGTRLLVL.

The chain is built from TRBV5-6 and TRBJ1-2, with 7 bases identical to TRBD1. The CDR3 has 15 amino acids. CDR1 SGHDT and CDR2 YYEEEE come from the germline V gene. J was trimmed by 8 bases and V by 4 bases; bases with no gene match: 14. CDR3 DNA: TGTGCCAGCAGCGGACAGGCGTCCCGATTTGCGGGCTACACCTTC. Translating it yields CASSGQASRFAGYTF.

On this clone: The junction differs from germline at one of its ends, possibly a read error. V usage is TRBV7-3 and J usage is TRBJ2-2; D gene ambiguous. CDR1 is SGHTA, CDR2 FQGTGA, per germline. The CDR3 spans 13 residues. The CDR3 region is CASSLDDTRELFF. The CDR3 DNA is TGTGCCAGCAGCTTAGATGACACCAGGGAGCTGTTTTTT.

J is TRBJ2-5 and V is TRBV21-1; TRBD1 reflects the table's D call only, with no check against the DNA. TRBV21-1 corresponds to a pseudogene. The CDR3 length is 15 residues. The CDR3 nucleotides are TGTGCCAGCAACGACAGGGGGGGGTACCAAGAGACCCAGTACTTC. Translating it yields CASNDRGGYQETQYF.

The chain recombines TRBV12-3 or TRBV12-4 with TRBJ2-5; weak D call: TRBD2 (6 bases). V lost 6 bases to trimming and J lost 10 bases, with 15 bases between them. The CDR3 is 12 residues long. CDR3 in DNA: TGTGCCAGCAGCCGAGATAGCGGTGACCAGTACTTC. It translates to CASSRDSGDQYF.